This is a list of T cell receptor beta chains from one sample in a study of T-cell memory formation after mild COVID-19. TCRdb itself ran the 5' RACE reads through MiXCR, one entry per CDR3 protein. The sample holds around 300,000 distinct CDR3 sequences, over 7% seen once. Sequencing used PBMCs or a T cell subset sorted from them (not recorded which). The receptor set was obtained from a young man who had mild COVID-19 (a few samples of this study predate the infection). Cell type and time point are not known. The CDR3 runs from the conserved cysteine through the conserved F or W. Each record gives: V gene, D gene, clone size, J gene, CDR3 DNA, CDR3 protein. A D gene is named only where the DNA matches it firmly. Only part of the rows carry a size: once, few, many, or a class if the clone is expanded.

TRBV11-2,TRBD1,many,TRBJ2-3,TGTGCCAGCAGCTTTCAGGGGGCTTGGAGCACAGATACGCAGTATTTT,CASSFQGAWSTDTQYF
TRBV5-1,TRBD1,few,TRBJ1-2,TGCGCCAGCAGCTTGGTGGGGGGCCAGGGGGCCGATGGCTACACCTTC,CASSLVGGQGADGYTF
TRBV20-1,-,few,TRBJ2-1,TGCAGTGCTAGAGATCTGGGGGGCCCTGAGCAGTTCTTC,CSARDLGGPEQFF
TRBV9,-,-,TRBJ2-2,TGTGCCAGCAGCGTAGCTGTGGGGCTTGGCGGGGAGCTGTTTTTT,CASSVAVGLGGELFF
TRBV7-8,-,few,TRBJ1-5,TGTGCCAGCAGCTTAGTATGGCCTTCTAGAAGTCAGCCCCAGCATTTT,CASSLVWPSRSQPQHF
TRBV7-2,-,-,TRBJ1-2,TGTGCCAGCAGCCCCCCCCCCGCGGGCGGGGGCTATGGCTACACCTTC,CASSPPPAGGGYGYTF
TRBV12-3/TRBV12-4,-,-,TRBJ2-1,TGTGCCAGCAGTAAACGACAGACCGGATACAATGAGCAGTTCTTC,CASSKRQTGYNEQFF
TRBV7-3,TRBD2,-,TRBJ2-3,TGTGCCAGCAGCTTAACACCGACTAGCGGGGGAAGGTTGGATACGCAGTATTTT,CASSLTPTSGGRLDTQYF
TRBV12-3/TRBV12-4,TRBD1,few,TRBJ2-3,TGTGCCAGCAGCCCTCGGACAGGGGGCTCAGATACGCAGTATTTT,CASSPRTGGSDTQYF
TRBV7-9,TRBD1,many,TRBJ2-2,TGTGCCAGCAGCCCCGGGACAGGGGACACCGGGGAGCTGTTTTTT,CASSPGTGDTGELFF
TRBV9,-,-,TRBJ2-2,TGTGCCAGCAGCGTGGCCTTCACTAGCTCGGTCGGGGAGCTGTTTTTT,CASSVAFTSSVGELFF
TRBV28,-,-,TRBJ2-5,TGTGCCAGCGCGCCGGACGATGTGCGGCAAGAGACCCAGTACTTC,CASAPDDVRQETQYF
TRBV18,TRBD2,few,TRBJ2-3,TGTGCCATCTCACCAATCCGGGGGGGGAACACAGATACGCAGTATTTT,CAISPIRGGNTDTQYF
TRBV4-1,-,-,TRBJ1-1,TGCGCCAGCAGCCACTCTGCGACAGGCTGGAACACTGAAGCTTTCTTT,CASSHSATGWNTEAFF
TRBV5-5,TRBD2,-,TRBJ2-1,TGTGCCAGCAGCCCACTCACGGGACTAGCGGGAGAGCAGTTCTTC,CASSPLTGLAGEQFF
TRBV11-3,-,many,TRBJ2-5,TGTGCCAGCAGCTTAGAGATGGAGTCGACCCAGTACTTC,CASSLEMESTQYF
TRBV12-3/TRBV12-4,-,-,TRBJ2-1,TGTGCCAGCAGTACAGGGACGCCGGGAAATGAGCAGTTCTTC,CASSTGTPGNEQFF
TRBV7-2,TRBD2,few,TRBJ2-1,TGTGCCAGCAGCTTAATCCCTAGCGGGGGGACTACTTACAATGAGCAGTTCTTC,CASSLIPSGGTTYNEQFF
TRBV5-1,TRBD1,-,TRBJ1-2,TGCGCCAGCAGCTCCCGGGACAGGGGGTTTAACTATGGCTACACCTTC,CASSSRDRGFNYGYTF
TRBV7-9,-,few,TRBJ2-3,TGTGCCAGCAGCACACGGACAGGGCTAGCGGTGGATACGCAGTATTTT,CASSTRTGLAVDTQYF
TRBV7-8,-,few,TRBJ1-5,TGTGCCAGCAGCGGGGGGATCCAGCCCCAGCATTTT,CASSGGIQPQHF
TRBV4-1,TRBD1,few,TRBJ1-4,TGCGCCAGCAGCCAAGAATCGGACAGGGGGCAGGGTAATGAAAAACTGTTTTTT,CASSQESDRGQGNEKLFF
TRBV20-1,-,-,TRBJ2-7,TGCAGTGCCAAGAGGGGGGAGCAGTACTTC,CSAKRGEQYF
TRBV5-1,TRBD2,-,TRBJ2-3,TGCGCCAGCAGCTCCTCCCTAGCGGGGGGGGCAGATACGCAGTATTTT,CASSSSLAGGADTQYF
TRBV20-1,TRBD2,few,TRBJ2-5,TGCAGTGCTTTAGCGGGGAGAGAGACCCAGTACTTC,CSALAGRETQYF
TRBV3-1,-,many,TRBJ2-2,TGTGCCAGCAGCCAACGGGACACCGCAACCGGGGAGCTGTTTTTT,CASSQRDTATGELFF
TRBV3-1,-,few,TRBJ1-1,TGTGCCAGCAGTTATGACACGAACACTGAAGCTTTCTTT,CASSYDTNTEAFF
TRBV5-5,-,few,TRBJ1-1,TGTGCCAGCAGCTTGGTCCGTTTTGAAAACACTGAAGCTTTCTTT,CASSLVRFENTEAFF
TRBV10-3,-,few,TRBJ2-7,TGTGCCATCAGCGAGGGGGTTGCCTACGAGCAGTACTTC,CAISEGVAYEQYF
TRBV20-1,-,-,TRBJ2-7,TGCAGTGCTAGAGATTCCAGGGGAGACTACGAGCAGTACTTC,CSARDSRGDYEQYF
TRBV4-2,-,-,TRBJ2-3,TGTGCCAGCAGCCAAGCTACAGATACGCAGTATTTT,CASSQATDTQYF
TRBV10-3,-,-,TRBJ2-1,TGTGCCATCAGTGAGGGGCAGGGTATGGATGAGCAGTTCTTC,CAISEGQGMDEQFF
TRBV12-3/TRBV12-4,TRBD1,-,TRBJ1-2,TGTGCCAGCACCACAGGGGAAGGGTATGGCTACACCTTC,CASTTGEGYGYTF
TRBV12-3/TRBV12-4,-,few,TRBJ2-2,TGTGCCAGCAATACGGACCCAAACACCGGGGAGCTGTTTTTT,CASNTDPNTGELFF
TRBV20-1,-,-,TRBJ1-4,TGCAGTGCTAGACAGGGGTATGAAAAACTGTTTTTT,CSARQGYEKLFF
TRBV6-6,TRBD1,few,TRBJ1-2,TGTGCCAGCAGTCGTACCTGGGACAGCGAGAACTATGGCTACACCTTC,CASSRTWDSENYGYTF
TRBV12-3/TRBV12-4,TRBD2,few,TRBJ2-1,TGTGCCAGCAGCCGTTTCCCGGGGGGGCTTATTAAAAATGAGCAGTTCTTC,CASSRFPGGLIKNEQFF
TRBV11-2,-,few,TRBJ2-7,TGTGCCAGCAGCTTGCAGGCTCGGGGCTCCTCCTACGAGCAGTACTTC,CASSLQARGSSYEQYF
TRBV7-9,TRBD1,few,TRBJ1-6,TGTGCCAGCAGCTTAGTACAGGGGGCCTATTCACCCCTCCACTTT,CASSLVQGAYSPLHF
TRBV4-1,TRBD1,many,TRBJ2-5,TGCGCCAGCAGCCCATGGACAGGCCAAGAGACCCAGTACTTC,CASSPWTGQETQYF
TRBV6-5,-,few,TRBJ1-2,TGTGCCAGCAGTTTTTCCCGGGGGAGCTATGGCTACACCTTC,CASSFSRGSYGYTF
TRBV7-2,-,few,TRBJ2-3,TGTGCCAGCAGCATTGGGATTAGTGTCCCAGATACGCAGTATTTT,CASSIGISVPDTQYF
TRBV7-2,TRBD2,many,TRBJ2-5,TGTGCCAGCGTCAGGGTGCGGGGGGCCGGAGAGACCCAGTACTTC,CASVRVRGAGETQYF
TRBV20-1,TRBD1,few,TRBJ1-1,TGCAGTGTACGGGACAGGGTCACTGAAGCTTTCTTT,CSVRDRVTEAFF
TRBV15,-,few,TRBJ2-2,TGTGCCACCAGCAGAGATCTTAAGACCGGGGAGCTGTTTTTT,CATSRDLKTGELFF
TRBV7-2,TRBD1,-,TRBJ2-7,TGTGCCAGCAGCCCAGGGACAGGGGTTTGGTACGAGCAGTACTTC,CASSPGTGVWYEQYF
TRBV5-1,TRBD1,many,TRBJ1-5,TGCGCCAGCAGCTTGGAGGGGGCCAGCAATCAGCCCCAGCATTTT,CASSLEGASNQPQHF
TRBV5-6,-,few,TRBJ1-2,TGTGCCAGCAGCTCGTGGTTGACTTATGGCTACACCTTC,CASSSWLTYGYTF
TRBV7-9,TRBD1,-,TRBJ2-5,TGTGCCAGCAGCTACGGGACAGGGATAGGAAAGACCCAGTACTTC,CASSYGTGIGKTQYF
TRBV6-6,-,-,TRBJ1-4,TGTGCCAGCAGTTATTGGGGGGTTAATGAAAAACTGTTTTTT,CASSYWGVNEKLFF
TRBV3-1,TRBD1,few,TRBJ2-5,TGTGCCAGCAGCTCGCCCGGGACAGCAAAGAAGACCCAGTACTTC,CASSSPGTAKKTQYF
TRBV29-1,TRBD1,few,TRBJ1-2,TGCAGCGTGGACAGGGTTTTTAATGGCTACACCTTC,CSVDRVFNGYTF
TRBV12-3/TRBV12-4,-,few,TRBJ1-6,TGTGCCAGCCGTTCTAGGGACGGATATAATTCACCCCTCCACTTT,CASRSRDGYNSPLHF
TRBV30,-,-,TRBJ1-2,TGTGCCTGGAGTGGATATATAGGAGAGGAAGCTAACTATGGCTACACCTTC,CAWSGYIGEEANYGYTF
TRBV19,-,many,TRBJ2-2,TGTGCCAGTAGTATAACGATCACCGGGGAGCTGTTTTTT,CASSITITGELFF
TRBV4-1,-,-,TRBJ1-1,TGCGCCAGCAGCCCAGTTGGGGAACTGAACACTGAAGCTTTCTTT,CASSPVGELNTEAFF
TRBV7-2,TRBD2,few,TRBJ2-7,TGTGCCAGCAGTTATGTGACTAGCGGGGGAAACTACGAGCAGTACTTC,CASSYVTSGGNYEQYF
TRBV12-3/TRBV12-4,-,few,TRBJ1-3,TGTGCCAGCAGTCCCTGGGAGGGACGAAACACCATATATTTT,CASSPWEGRNTIYF
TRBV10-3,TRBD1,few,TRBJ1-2,TGTGCCATCAGTAGCGGGACAGGACAGCTGGGGAACTATGGCTACACCTTC,CAISSGTGQLGNYGYTF